This TCR beta chain was obtained from a study of cytomegalovirus exposure and HLA in healthy donors. Study outcomes and limitations: Segments of the TCR beta V type were, in most cases, productive about 87% or about 30% of the time in an earlier analysis. Among donors in an Asian-associated ancestry cluster, a later analysis reportedly found fewer N-insertions than the roughly 610-donor mean.

Germline V gene lookup returns CDR1 SGHRS and CDR2 YFSETQ. This CDR3 has 16 amino acids. Trimming pared 0 bases from V and 5 bases from J, leaving 14 bases between. The PCR made use of 60 Vbeta and 13 Jbeta primers. Profiling relied on immunoSEQ multiplex PCR, and the TCRdb table lists in-frame clones only, not all of them. The table has 90,000 to 150,000 clones, about 81% seen once. Concerning this clone itself: Its antigen is currently unknown.

This clonotype was obtained from a woman in her thirties or forties in good health and CMV-seropositive. Sequencing was carried out using PBMCs. V usage is TRBV5-1 and J usage is TRBJ2-2, with D tentatively TRBD1 (5 bases). CDR3 nucleotides: TGCGCCAGCAGCTTGGGTGACAGCATCTTGACCGGGGAGCTGTTTTTT. As protein: CASSLGDSILTGELFF.